The rows below give T cell receptor beta chains drawn from one sample of a study of blood T cell repertoires in COVID-19. Generated by immunoSEQ multiplex PCR, the TCRdb table keeps only in-frame clones and is missing some. The repertoire holds about 240,000 clones, approximately 85% seen once, with 4% to 5% in the top ten. The sequencing input was peripheral blood. All receptors derive from a woman between 65 and 79 years old with acute or convalescent COVID-19. CDR3s include the opening cysteine and the closing phenylalanine or tryptophan. D genes are given only for firm matches. The size entry is marked missing in some rows and otherwise reads once, few, many or a size class.

CDR3	DNA	V	size	D	J
CASSPRQAAGNTIYF	TGTGCCAGCAGCCCCCGGCAGGCAGCTGGAAACACCATATATTTT	TRBV9	-	-	TRBJ1-3
CASSLGGVDGYTF	TGCGCCAGCAGCTTGGGGGGCGTCGATGGCTACACCTTC	TRBV5-1	-	-	TRBJ1-2
CASSISGQGRDTEAFF	TGTGCCAGTAGTATCTCAGGACAGGGGAGGGACACTGAAGCTTTCTTT	TRBV19	-	TRBD1	TRBJ1-1
CASSPGQGWHEKLFF	TGTGCCAGCAGCCCAGGACAGGGTTGGCATGAAAAACTGTTTTTT	TRBV6-5	-	TRBD1	TRBJ1-4
CASSQAPQGPQETQYF	TGCGCCAGCAGCCAAGCCCCACAGGGGCCCCAAGAGACCCAGTACTTC	TRBV4-1	-	TRBD1	TRBJ2-5
CASSSIGIMGALDGYTF	TGTGCCAGCAGCTCAATAGGGATAATGGGGGCGCTGGATGGCTACACCTTC	TRBV7-2	once	-	TRBJ1-2
CASSGSGGAGETQYF	TGTGCCAGCAGCGGTAGCGGGGGGGCAGGAGAGACCCAGTACTTC	TRBV9	-	TRBD2	TRBJ2-5
CASSLTGPSGNTIYF	TGTGCCAGCAGCTTGACAGGGCCCTCTGGAAACACCATATATTTT	TRBV5-8	once	-	TRBJ1-3
CASREGGAYGYTF	TGTGCCAGCAGAGAAGGCGGAGCCTATGGCTACACCTTC	TRBV6-1	-	-	TRBJ1-2
CATSKGQGIKNTEAFF	TGTGCCACCAGCAAAGGACAGGGGATCAAGAACACTGAAGCTTTCTTT	TRBV15	once	TRBD1	TRBJ1-1
CASSDSQGIFSEAFF	TGTGCCAGCAGTGATAGCCAGGGTATTTTTTCTGAAGCTTTCTTT	TRBV6-1	-	-	TRBJ1-1
CASSTGTKNIQYF	TGTGCCAGTAGTACGGGGACCAAAAACATTCAGTACTTC	TRBV19	-	-	TRBJ2-4
CASRRTGEYEAFF	TGTGCCAGTAGAAGGACAGGAGAATATGAAGCTTTCTTT	TRBV19	-	TRBD1	TRBJ1-1
CASSSGGSEKLFF	TGTGCCAGCAGTTCAGGGGGAAGTGAAAAACTGTTTTTT	TRBV27	-	TRBD1	TRBJ1-4
CASSLGSGSYNSPLHF	TGCGCCAGCAGCTTGGGTTCAGGGTCCTATAATTCACCCCTCCACTTT	TRBV5-1	-	-	TRBJ1-6
CASSPPGQGWGDTQYF	TGTGCCAGCAGCCCACCGGGACAGGGGTGGGGGGATACGCAGTATTTT	TRBV5-6	-	TRBD1	TRBJ2-3
CASSQDQATDQPQHF	TGCGCCAGCAGCCAAGATCAGGCGACGGATCAGCCCCAGCATTTT	TRBV4-1	-	-	TRBJ1-5
CAWSVPGNSNQPQHF	TGTGCCTGGAGTGTACCGGGGAATAGCAATCAGCCCCAGCATTTT	TRBV30	-	-	TRBJ1-5
CASSPVIGGHEQYF	TGTGCCAGCAGCCCAGTTATAGGGGGACACGAGCAGTACTTC	TRBV3-1/TRBV3-2	-	-	TRBJ2-7
CASSETKGWSPLHF	TGCGCCAGCAGTGAAACGAAGGGGTGGTCACCCCTCCACTTT	TRBV10-2	-	-	TRBJ1-6
CATSRLAGGWGQFF	TGTGCCACCAGCAGGCTAGCGGGGGGCTGGGGGCAGTTCTTC	TRBV15	-	TRBD2	TRBJ2-1
CASSLDGGKETQYF	TGTGCCAGCAGCTTGGATGGGGGCAAAGAGACCCAGTACTTC	TRBV5-4	-	-	TRBJ2-5
CASSEIGQLNTEAFF	TGTGCCAGCAGTGAAATCGGACAGTTGAACACTGAAGCTTTCTTT	TRBV6-1	-	-	TRBJ1-1
CASSSGQGVFNEKLFF	TGTGCCAGCAGCTCGGGACAGGGGGTGTTTAATGAAAAACTGTTTTTT	TRBV7-9	-	TRBD1	TRBJ1-4
CASSPPGGGAPTDTQYF	TGTGCCAGCAGCCCTCCAGGGGGCGGGGCCCCCACAGATACGCAGTATTTT	TRBV7-2	-	TRBD1	TRBJ2-3
CASSLLWGRTATNEKLFF	TGTGCCAGCAGCCTACTGTGGGGTCGGACAGCTACTAATGAAAAACTGTTTTTT	TRBV7-9	-	-	TRBJ1-4
CASSVQTGKQETQYF	TGCGCCAGCAGCGTTCAGACAGGGAAACAAGAGACCCAGTACTTC	TRBV4-3	many	TRBD1	TRBJ2-5
CASSSRTGLESGELFF	TGCGCCAGCAGCTCCCGGACAGGGTTGGAAAGCGGGGAGCTGTTTTTT	TRBV5-1	-	TRBD1	TRBJ2-2
CASSSQGPNTEAFF	TGTGCCAGCAGCTCCCAGGGGCCGAACACTGAAGCTTTCTTT	TRBV7-2	-	-	TRBJ1-1
CASSLAGGGTEAFF	TGTGCCAGCAGCTTAGCAGGGGGCGGCACTGAAGCTTTCTTT	TRBV11-2	-	TRBD1	TRBJ1-1
CASSMGQGLINQPQHF	TGTGCCAGCAGCATGGGACAGGGCCTTATCAATCAGCCCCAGCATTTT	TRBV7-2	-	TRBD1	TRBJ1-5
CASSSGGSYEQYF	TGTGCCAGCAGTTCCGGCGGCTCCTACGAGCAGTACTTC	TRBV5-6	-	-	TRBJ2-7
CASSLARLNTEAFF	TGTGCCAGCAGCTTAGCCAGGCTGAACACTGAAGCTTTCTTT	TRBV11-2	once	-	TRBJ1-1
CASSPGDNLSSYNSPLHF	TGTGCCAGCAGCCCAGGGGACAACCTCTCCTCCTATAATTCACCCCTCCACTTT	TRBV7-6	once	-	TRBJ1-6